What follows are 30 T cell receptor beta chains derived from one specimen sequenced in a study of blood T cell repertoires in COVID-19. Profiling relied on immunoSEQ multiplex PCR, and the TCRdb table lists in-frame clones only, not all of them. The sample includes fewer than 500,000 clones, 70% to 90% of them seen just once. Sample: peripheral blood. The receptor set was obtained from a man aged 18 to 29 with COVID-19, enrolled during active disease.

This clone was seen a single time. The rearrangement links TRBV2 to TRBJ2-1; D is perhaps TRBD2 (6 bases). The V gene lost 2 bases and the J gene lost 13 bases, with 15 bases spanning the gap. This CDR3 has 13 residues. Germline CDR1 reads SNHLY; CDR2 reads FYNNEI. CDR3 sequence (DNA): TGTGCCAGCAGTGAATATGGGGGACTGCGACAGTTCTTC. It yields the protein CASSEYGGLRQFF.

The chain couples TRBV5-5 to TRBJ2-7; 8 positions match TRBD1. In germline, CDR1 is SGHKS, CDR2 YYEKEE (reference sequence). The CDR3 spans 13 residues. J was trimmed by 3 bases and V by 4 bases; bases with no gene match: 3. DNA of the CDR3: TGTGCCAGCAGCCTAGACAGGGGCTACGAGCAGTACTTC. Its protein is CASSLDRGYEQYF.

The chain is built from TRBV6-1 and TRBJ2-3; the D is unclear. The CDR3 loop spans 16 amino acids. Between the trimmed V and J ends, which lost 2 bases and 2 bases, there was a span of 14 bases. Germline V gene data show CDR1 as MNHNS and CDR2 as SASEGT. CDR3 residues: CASSEYFPLYTDTQYF. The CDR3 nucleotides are TGTGCCAGCAGTGAATACTTCCCCCTTTACACAGATACGCAGTATTTT.

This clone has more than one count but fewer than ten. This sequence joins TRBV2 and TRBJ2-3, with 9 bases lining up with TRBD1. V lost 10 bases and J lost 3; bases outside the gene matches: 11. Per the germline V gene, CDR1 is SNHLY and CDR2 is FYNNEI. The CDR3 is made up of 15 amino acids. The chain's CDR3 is CATLDRGYETDTQYF. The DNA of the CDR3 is TGTGCCACTTTAGACAGGGGGTATGAAACAGATACGCAGTATTTT.

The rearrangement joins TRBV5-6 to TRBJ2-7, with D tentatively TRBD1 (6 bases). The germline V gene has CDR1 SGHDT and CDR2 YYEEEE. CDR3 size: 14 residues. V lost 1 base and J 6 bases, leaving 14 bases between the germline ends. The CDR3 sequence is CASSLRVGQPEQYF. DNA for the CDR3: TGTGCCAGCAGCTTGAGGGTGGGACAACCCGAGCAGTACTTC.

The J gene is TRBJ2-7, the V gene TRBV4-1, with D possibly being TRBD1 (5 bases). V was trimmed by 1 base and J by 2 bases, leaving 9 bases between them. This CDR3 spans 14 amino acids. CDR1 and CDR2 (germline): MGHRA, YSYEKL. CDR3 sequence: CASSQGSRAYEQYF. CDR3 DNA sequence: TGCGCCAGCAGCCAAGGATCCAGGGCCTACGAGCAGTACTTC.

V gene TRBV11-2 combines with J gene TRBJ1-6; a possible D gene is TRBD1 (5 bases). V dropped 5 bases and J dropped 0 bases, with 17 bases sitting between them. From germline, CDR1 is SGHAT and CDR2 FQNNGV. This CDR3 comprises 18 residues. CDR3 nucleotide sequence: TGTGCCAGCAGCCCCTCAACAGGTTTGAGCTCCTATAATTCACCCCTCCACTTT. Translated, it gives CASSPSTGLSSYNSPLHF.

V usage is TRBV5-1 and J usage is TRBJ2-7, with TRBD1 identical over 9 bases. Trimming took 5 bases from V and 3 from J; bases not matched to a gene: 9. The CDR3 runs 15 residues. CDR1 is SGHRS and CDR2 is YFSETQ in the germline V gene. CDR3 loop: CASRSTGTGYYEQYF. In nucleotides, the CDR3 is TGCGCCAGCAGGTCGACCGGGACAGGGTACTACGAGCAGTACTTC.

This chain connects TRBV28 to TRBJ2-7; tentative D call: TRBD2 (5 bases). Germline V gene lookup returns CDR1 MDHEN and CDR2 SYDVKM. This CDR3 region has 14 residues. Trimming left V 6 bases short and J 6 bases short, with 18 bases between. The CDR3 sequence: CASSRVGAKVEQYF. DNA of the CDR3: TGTGCCAGCAGCCGGGTGGGAGCAAAGGTCGAGCAGTACTTC.

The CDR3 DNA reads TGTGCCAGCAGCTTAGTTAGGGGCCAAGAGACCCAGTACTTC. Its protein is CASSLVRGQETQYF. V and J are TRBV11-3 and TRBJ2-5, with D maybe TRBD1 (5 bases). The CDR3 is 14 amino acids. Germline V CDR1 and CDR2: SGHNT, YENEEA. Trimming shortened V by 1 base and J by 1 base, and 7 bases separated the two germline ends.

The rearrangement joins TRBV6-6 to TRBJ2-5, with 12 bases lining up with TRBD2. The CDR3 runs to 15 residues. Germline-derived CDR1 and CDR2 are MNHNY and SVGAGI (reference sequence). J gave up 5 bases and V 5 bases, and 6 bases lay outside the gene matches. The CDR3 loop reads CASSALAGGPETQYF. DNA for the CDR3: TGTGCCAGCAGTGCCCTAGCGGGGGGGCCCGAGACCCAGTACTTC.

CDR3 DNA sequence: TGTGCCAGCAGTTTACGGTATGGGACAGGTGTCTCTGGAAACACCATATATTTT. Translated: CASSLRYGTGVSGNTIYF. The chain couples TRBV28 to TRBJ1-3, with TRBD1 matching 8 bases. Unmatched junction bases numbered 9, after V lost 2 bases and J lost 0 bases. Per the germline V gene, CDR1 is MDHEN and CDR2 is SYDVKM. This CDR3 contains 18 residues.

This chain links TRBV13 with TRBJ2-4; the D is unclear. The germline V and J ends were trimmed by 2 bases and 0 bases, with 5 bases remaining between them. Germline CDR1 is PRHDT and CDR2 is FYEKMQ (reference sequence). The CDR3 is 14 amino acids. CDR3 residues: CASSLPLAKNIQYF. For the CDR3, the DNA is TGTGCCAGCAGCTTACCTTTAGCCAAAAACATTCAGTACTTC.

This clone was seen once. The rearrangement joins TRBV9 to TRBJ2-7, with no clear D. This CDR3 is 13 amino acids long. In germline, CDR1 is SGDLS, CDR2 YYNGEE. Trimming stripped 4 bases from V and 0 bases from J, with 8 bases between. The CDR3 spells CASSLGPSYEQYF. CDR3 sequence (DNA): TGTGCCAGCAGCTTAGGGCCCTCCTACGAGCAGTACTTC.

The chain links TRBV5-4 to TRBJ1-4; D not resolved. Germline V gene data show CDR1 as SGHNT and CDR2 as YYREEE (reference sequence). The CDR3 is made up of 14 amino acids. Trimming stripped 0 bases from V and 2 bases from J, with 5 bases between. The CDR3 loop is CASSLEQTNEKLFF. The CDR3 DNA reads TGTGCCAGCAGCTTGGAACAGACTAATGAAAAACTGTTTTTT.

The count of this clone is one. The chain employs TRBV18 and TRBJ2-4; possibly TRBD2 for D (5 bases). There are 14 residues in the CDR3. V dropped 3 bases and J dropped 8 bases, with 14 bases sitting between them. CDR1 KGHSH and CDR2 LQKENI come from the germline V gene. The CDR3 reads CASSPTRTGDIQYF. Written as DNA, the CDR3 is TGTGCCAGCTCACCTACCCGGACCGGGGACATTCAGTACTTC.

The CDR3 DNA reads as TGCGCCAGCAGCACGGGAAGGGGGACTGGAAACACCATATATTTT. It translates to CASSTGRGTGNTIYF. The V gene is TRBV5-1, the J gene TRBJ1-3; tentative D call: TRBD1 (6 bases). Germline V gene lookup returns CDR1 SGHRS and CDR2 YFSETQ. This CDR3 is built from 15 residues. Trimming shortened V by 4 bases and J by 2 bases, and 13 bases separated the two germline ends.

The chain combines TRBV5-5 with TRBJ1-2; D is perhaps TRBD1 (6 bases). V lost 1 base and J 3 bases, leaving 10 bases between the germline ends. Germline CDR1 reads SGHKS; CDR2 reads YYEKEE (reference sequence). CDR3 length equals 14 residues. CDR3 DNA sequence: TGTGCCAGCAGCTTGTCTGGGGGCGACTATGGCTACACCTTC. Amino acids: CASSLSGGDYGYTF.

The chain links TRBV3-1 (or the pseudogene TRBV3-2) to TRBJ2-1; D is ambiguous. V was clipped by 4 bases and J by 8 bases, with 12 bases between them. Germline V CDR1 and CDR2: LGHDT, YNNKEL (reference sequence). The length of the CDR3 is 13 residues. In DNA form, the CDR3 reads TGTGCCAGCAGCCGCCAAACTCGTGATGAGCAGTTCTTC. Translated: CASSRQTRDEQFF.

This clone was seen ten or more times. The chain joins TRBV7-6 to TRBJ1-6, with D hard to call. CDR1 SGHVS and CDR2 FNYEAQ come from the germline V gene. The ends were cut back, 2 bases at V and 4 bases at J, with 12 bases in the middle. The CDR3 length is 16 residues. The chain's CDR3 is CASSLSVMAYNSPLHF. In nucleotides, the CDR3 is TGTGCCAGCAGCTTATCCGTAATGGCATATAATTCACCCCTCCACTTT.

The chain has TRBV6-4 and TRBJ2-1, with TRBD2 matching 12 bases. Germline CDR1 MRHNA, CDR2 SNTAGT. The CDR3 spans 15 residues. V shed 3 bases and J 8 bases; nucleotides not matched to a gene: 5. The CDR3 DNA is TGTGCCAGCAGTGATCTAGCGGGGGGGCCGGATGAGCAGTTCTTC. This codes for CASSDLAGGPDEQFF.

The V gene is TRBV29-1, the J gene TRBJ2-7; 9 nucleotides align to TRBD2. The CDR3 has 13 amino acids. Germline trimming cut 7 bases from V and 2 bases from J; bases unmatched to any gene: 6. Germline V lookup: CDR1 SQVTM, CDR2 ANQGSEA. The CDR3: CSASGTPTYEQYF. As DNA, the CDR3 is TGCAGCGCTAGCGGGACTCCCACCTACGAGCAGTACTTC.

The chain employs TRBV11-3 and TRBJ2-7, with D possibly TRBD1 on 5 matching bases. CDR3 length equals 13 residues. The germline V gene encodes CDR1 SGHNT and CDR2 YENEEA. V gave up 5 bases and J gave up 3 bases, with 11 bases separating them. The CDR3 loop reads CASSPGSHYEQYF. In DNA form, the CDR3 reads TGTGCCAGCAGCCCAGGGTCCCACTACGAGCAGTACTTC. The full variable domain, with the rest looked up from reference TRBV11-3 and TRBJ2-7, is EAGVVQSPRYKIIEKKQPVAFWCNPISGHNTLYWYLQNLGQGPELLIRYENEEAVDDSQLPKDRFSAERLKGVDSTLKIQPAELGDSAVYLCASSPGSHYEQYFGPGTRLTVT.

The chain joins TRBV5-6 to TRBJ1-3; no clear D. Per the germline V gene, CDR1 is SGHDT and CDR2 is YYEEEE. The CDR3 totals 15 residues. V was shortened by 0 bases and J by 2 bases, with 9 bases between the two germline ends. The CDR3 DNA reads TGTGCCAGCAGCTTGGGATCGGGGACTGGAAACACCATATATTTT. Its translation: CASSLGSGTGNTIYF.

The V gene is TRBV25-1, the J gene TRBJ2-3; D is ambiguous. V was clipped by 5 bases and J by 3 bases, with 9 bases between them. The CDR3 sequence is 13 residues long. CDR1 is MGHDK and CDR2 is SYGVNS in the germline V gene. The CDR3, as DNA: TGTGCCAGCAGTACCGCGGTGACAGATACGCAGTATTTT. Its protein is CASSTAVTDTQYF.

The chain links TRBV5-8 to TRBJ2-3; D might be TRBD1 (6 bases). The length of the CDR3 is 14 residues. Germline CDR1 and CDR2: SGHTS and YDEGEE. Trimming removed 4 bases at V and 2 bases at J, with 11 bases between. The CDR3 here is CASSPGQNTDTQYF. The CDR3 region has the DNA TGTGCCAGCAGCCCCGGACAGAACACAGATACGCAGTATTTT.

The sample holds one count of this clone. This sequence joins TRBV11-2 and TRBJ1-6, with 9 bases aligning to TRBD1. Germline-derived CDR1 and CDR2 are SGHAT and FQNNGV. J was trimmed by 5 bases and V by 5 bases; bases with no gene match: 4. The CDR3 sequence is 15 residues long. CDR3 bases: TGTGCCAGCAGCCGGAGGACAGGGGATAATTCACCCCTCCACTTT. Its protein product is CASSRRTGDNSPLHF.

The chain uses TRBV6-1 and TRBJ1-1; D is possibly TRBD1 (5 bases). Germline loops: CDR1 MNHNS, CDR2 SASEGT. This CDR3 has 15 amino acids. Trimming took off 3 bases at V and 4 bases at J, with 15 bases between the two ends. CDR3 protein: CASSDAGQIATEAFF. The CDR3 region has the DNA TGTGCCAGCAGTGACGCAGGACAAATCGCCACTGAAGCTTTCTTT.

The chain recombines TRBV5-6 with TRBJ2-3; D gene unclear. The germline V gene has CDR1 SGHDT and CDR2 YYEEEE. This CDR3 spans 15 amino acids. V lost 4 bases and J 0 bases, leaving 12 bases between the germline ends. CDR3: CASSPRMTSTDTQYF. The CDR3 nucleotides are TGTGCCAGCAGCCCCCGGATGACTAGCACAGATACGCAGTATTTT.

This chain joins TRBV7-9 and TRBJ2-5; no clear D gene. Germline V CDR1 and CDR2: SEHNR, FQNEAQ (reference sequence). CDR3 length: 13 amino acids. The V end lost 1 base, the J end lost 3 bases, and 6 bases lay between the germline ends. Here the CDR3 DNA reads TGTGCCAGCAGCTTAGGGCTCGAAGAGACCCAGTACTTC. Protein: CASSLGLEETQYF.